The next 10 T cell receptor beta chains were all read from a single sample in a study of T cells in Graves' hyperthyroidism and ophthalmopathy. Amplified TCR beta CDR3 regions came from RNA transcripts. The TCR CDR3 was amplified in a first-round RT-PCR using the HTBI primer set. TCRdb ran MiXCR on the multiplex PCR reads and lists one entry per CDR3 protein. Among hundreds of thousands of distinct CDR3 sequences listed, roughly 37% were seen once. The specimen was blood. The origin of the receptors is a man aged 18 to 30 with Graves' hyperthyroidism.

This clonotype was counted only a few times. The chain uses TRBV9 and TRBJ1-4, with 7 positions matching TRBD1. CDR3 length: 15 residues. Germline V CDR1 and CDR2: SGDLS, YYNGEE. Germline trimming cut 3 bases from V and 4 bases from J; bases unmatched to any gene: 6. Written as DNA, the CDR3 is TGTGCCAGCAGCGGGGGGACAGAACGTAATGAAAAACTGTTTTTT. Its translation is CASSGGTERNEKLFF.

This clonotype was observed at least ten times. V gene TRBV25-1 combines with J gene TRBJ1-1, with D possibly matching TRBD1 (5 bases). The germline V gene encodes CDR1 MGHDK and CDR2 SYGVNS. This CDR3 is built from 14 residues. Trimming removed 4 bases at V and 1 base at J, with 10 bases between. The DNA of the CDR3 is TGTGCCAGCAGTGCAAGGGGCCCGAACACTGAAGCTTTCTTT. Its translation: CASSARGPNTEAFF.

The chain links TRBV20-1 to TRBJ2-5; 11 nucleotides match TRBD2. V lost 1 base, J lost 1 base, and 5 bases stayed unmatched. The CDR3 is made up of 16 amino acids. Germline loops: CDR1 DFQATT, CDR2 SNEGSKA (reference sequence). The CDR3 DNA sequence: TGCAGTGCTAGAGTATTGGGACTAGCGGTCCAAGAGACCCAGTACTTC. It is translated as CSARVLGLAVQETQYF.

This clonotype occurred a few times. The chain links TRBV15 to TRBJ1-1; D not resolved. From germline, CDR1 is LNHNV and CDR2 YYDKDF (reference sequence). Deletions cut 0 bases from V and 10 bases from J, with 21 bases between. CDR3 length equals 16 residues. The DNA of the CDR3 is TGTGCCACCAGCAGAGAGGTGGGATGGGTCAGACGGCGAGCTTTCTTT. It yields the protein CATSREVGWVRRRAFF.

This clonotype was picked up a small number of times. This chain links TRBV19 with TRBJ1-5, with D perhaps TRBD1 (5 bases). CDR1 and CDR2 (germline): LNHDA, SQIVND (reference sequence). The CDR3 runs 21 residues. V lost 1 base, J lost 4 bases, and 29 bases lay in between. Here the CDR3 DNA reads TGTGCCAGTAGTATAGGAAGGTCTGCCACCGTGAGGGGACTTGGAAATCAGCCCCAGCATTTT. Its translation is CASSIGRSATVRGLGNQPQHF. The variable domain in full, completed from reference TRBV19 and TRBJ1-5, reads DGGITQSPKYLFRKEGQNVTLSCEQNLNHDAMYWYRQDPGQGLRLIYYSQIVNDFQKGDIAEGYSVSREKKESFPLTVTSAQKNPTAFYLCASSIGRSATVRGLGNQPQHFGDGTRLSIL.

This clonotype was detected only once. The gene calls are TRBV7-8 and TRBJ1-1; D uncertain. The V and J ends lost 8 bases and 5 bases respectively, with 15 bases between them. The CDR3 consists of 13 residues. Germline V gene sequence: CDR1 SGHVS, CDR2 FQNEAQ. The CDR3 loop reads CASSPHPGTEAFF. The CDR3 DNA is TGTGCCAGCTCACCACACCCCGGAACTGAAGCTTTCTTT.

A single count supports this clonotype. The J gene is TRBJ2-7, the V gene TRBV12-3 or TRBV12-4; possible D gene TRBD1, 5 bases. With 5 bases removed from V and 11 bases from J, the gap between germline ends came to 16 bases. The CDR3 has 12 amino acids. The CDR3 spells CASSRSDSRKYF. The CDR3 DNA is TGTGCCAGCAGTAGATCCGACAGCCGGAAGTACTTC.

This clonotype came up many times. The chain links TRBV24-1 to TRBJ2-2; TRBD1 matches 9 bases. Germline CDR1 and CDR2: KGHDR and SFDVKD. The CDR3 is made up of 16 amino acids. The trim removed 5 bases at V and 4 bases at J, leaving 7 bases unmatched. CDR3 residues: CATSGLQGASTGELFF. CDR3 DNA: TGTGCCACCAGTGGCTTACAGGGGGCTAGCACCGGGGAGCTGTTTTTT.

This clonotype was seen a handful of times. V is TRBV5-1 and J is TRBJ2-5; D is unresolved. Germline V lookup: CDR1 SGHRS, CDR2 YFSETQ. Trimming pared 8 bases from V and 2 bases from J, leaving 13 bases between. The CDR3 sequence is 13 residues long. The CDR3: CASYKSLQETQYF. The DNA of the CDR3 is TGCGCCAGTTACAAGAGTCTTCAAGAGACCCAGTACTTC.

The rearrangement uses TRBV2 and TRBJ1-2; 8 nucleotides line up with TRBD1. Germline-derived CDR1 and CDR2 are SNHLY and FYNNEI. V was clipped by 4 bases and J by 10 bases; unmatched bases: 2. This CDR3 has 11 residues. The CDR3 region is CASSADRVYTF. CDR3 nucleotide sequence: TGTGCCAGCAGTGCGGACAGGGTCTACACCTTC.